This T cell receptor (beta chain) was sequenced during a study of response to subunit inactivated influenza vaccine. V shed 6 bases and J 1 base; nucleotides not matched to a gene: 6. There are 14 residues in the CDR3. One entry per CDR3 protein, called by TCRdb with MiXCR from the RT-PCR reads. Here the sample spans around 570,000 distinct CDR3 sequences, around 11% being singletons. These data were also filed under a second study, of T cells expressing NK-cell markers. That work adds: UMIs were included in TCR beta cDNA generated by 5'RACE template switching. Dominance of the CD3+CD56-NKG2C+ fraction by these clonotypes also held in several donors.

This clonotype was obtained from a man in his forties or fifties who received an inactivated influenza vaccine. The chain combines TRBV12-3 or TRBV12-4 with TRBJ2-7; 7 bases agree with TRBD1. The material sequenced was PBMCs from blood, taken on the day of vaccination. The DNA of the CDR3 is TGTGCCAGCAGCTCGGGACAGCCATCCTACGAGCAGTACTTC. Residues: CASSSGQPSYEQYF.